These 8 T cell receptor beta chains came from one sample sequenced in a study of response to subunit inactivated influenza vaccine. TCRdb re-analysed the RT-PCR reads in MiXCR, keeping a single row per CDR3 protein. The sample lists 450,000 to 600,000 distinct CDR3 sequences; approximately 7.6% were seen once. Sequencing used PBMCs from blood, obtained less than 30 months after vaccination. Every receptor here comes from a man between 45 and 75 years old who received an inactivated influenza vaccine.

This clonotype showed up many times. The rearrangement uses TRBV7-2 and TRBJ1-2; D is undetermined. Between the trimmed V and J ends, which lost 0 bases and 1 base, there was a span of 6 bases. The CDR3 is 14 residues long. Germline values: CDR1 SGHTA, CDR2 FQGNSA. The CDR3 nucleotides read TGTGCCAGCAGCTTAGCGTCCTTTAACTATGGCTACACCTTC. Its translation: CASSLASFNYGYTF.

This clonotype has a handful of counts. CDR3 coding DNA: TGTGCCAGCAGCTTAGGACTCCGCGGGCACAGAGATACGCAGTATTTT. Translating gives CASSLGLRGHRDTQYF. The chain links TRBV7-9 to TRBJ2-3; D might be TRBD2 (5 bases). The CDR3 loop spans 16 amino acids. Between the trimmed V and J ends, which lost 1 base and 5 bases, there was a span of 16 bases. Germline V CDR1 and CDR2: SEHNR, FQNEAQ (reference sequence).

This clonotype was seen a handful of times. The chain couples TRBV28 to TRBJ1-5; D remains unclear. V was trimmed by 7 bases and J by 0 bases, leaving 4 bases between them. Germline CDR1 is MDHEN and CDR2 is SYDVKM. This CDR3 spans 12 amino acids. The CDR3 sequence: CASTYSNQPQHF. CDR3 in DNA: TGTGCCAGCACATATAGCAATCAGCCCCAGCATTTT.

This clonotype was seen a handful of times. The V gene is TRBV5-6, the J gene TRBJ2-7; TRBD2 agrees at 12 bases. The V and J ends lost 1 base and 2 bases, in that order; junction bases with no gene match: 13. CDR1 is SGHDT and CDR2 is YYEEEE in the germline V gene. This CDR3 region has 19 residues. CDR3 DNA: TGTGCCAGCAGCTTGTCAAGGACTAGCGGGATAAGGCCCCCCTACGAGCAGTACTTC. It translates to CASSLSRTSGIRPPYEQYF.

This clonotype has only a few counts. This chain connects TRBV9 to TRBJ2-1; possible D gene TRBD2, 5 bases. Per germline, CDR1 SGDLS and CDR2 YYNGEE. CDR3 length equals 17 residues. V was shortened by 0 bases and J by 0 bases, with 13 bases between the two germline ends. The CDR3 DNA reads as TGTGCCAGCAGCGTAGCCGGAGGCGTTCTCTCCTACAATGAGCAGTTCTTC. Amino acids: CASSVAGGVLSYNEQFF.

This clonotype was picked up a small number of times. J is TRBJ2-2 and V is TRBV11-1, with D possibly being TRBD1 (5 bases). The germline CDR1 and CDR2 sequences are SGHAT and FQDESV (reference sequence). The CDR3 contains 13 residues. The V gene lost 5 bases and the J gene lost 6 bases, with 10 bases spanning the gap. CDR3 in amino acids: CASSIQGSGELFF. In DNA, the CDR3 is TGTGCCAGCAGCATCCAGGGATCCGGGGAGCTGTTTTTT.

There are a few counts of this clonotype. V and J are TRBV28 and TRBJ2-3; 8 positions match TRBD2. With V trimmed by 5 bases and J by 5 bases, 6 bases remained unmatched. Germline lookup yields CDR1 MDHEN and CDR2 SYDVKM. This CDR3 contains 14 residues. DNA for the CDR3: TGTGCCAGCAGTACAGCGGGGGTGGGAGATACGCAGTATTTT. This codes for CASSTAGVGDTQYF.

There are many counts of this clonotype. The gene calls are TRBV12-3 or TRBV12-4 and TRBJ1-6, with D unresolved. The CDR3 length is 13 residues. V gave up 3 bases and J gave up 5 bases, with 5 bases separating them. In DNA form, the CDR3 reads TGTGCCAGCAGTTTCAGAGATAATTCACCCCTCCACTTT. This sequence encodes CASSFRDNSPLHF.